This T cell receptor (beta chain) derives from a study of Ad26.COV2.S vaccination and SARS-CoV-2 variants. At the level of the study: Ad26.COV2.S given intramuscularly, once or twice 56 days apart.

Overall study findings and caveats: Vaccine and placebo recipients had similar non-spike TCR breadth. Individuals receiving vaccine had higher spike-specific TCR breadth than placebo recipients did.

As for treatment: about 20 received Ad26.COV2.S at low or high dose, single or two shots; five or six received placebo; per-sample allocation not given. Sampling took place 63 days after the first vaccine or placebo injection. Wuhan-strain SARS-CoV-2 spike was expressed by the Ad26 vector that made up the vaccine. With regard to this clone: The antigen is undetermined.

The method was immunoSEQ multiplex PCR; TCRdb's version includes in-frame clones alone and lacks a portion of them. This sample carries fewer than 400,000 clones, 70% to 90% of them seen once, and the ten largest clones take 2.1%. Germline V gene lookup returns CDR1 MGHRA and CDR2 YSYEKL. This CDR3 has 16 residues. Trimming pared 4 bases from V and 4 bases from J, leaving 19 bases between. This clonotype was obtained from a person between 18 and 59 years old who received the Ad26.COV2.S COVID-19 vaccine or a placebo. Sequencing was performed on peripheral blood, taken in a trial of Ad26.COV2.S vaccine versus placebo. The rearrangement joins TRBV4-1 to TRBJ1-2; D is ambiguous. The CDR3 DNA reads as TGCGCCAGCAGCCCTCCATCCGCACGGCTGGGCTATGGCTACACCTTC. It codes for CASSPPSARLGYGYTF.